The clone carrying this TCR beta chain has at least ten counts. The authors' processing: By means of reference gene primer amplification, nucleated cell counts were estimated. Measured with immunoSEQ multiplex PCR; TCRdb has only the in-frame clones, and not every one. V, J and clone size reflect that table, while D and trimming were determined from the DNA. The table shows approximately 300,000 clones, with approximately 90% occurring only once. The record originates from a study of blood T cell repertoires in COVID-19. Study context: Sites in the United States, Italy and Spain provided acute and convalescent COVID-19 samples. The cDNA or gDNA used as material had been derived from T cells, B-cell-depleted T cells, or PBMCs.

Categorization into cohorts depended on clinical history that participants reported. J was trimmed by 6 bases and V by 3 bases; bases with no gene match: 4. The CDR3 has 13 amino acids. Per germline, CDR1 KGHSH and CDR2 LQKENI. The receptor's source is a woman under 30 who had recovered from COVID-19. The V call is TRBV18, the J call TRBJ2-5; TRBD1 agrees at 7 bases. Sequenced: PBMCs or T cells enriched from blood (not recorded which). The CDR3, as DNA: TGTGCCAGCTCACCGCTGGGACAGAAGACCCAGTACTTC. It codes for CASSPLGQKTQYF.